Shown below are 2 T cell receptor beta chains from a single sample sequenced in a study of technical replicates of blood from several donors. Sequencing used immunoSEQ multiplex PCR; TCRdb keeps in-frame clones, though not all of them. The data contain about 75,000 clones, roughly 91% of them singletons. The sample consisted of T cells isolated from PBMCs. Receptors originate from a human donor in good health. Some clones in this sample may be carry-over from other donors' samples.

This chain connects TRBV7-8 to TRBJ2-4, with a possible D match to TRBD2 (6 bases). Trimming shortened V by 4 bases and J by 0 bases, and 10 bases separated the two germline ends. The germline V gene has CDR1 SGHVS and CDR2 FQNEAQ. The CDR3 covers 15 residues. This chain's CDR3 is CASSSLAVAKNIQYF. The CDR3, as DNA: TGTGCCAGCAGCTCACTAGCAGTAGCCAAAAACATTCAGTACTTC.

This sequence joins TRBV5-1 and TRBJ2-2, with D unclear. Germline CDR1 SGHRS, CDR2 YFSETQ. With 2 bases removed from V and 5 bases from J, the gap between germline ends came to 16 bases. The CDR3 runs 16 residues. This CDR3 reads CASSLPISVFTGELFF. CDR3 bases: TGCGCCAGCAGCTTACCGATCTCGGTATTTACCGGGGAGCTGTTTTTT.